These 3 T cell receptor beta chains came from one sample sequenced in a study of blood T cells in healthy people across ages. Through a sample-barcoded 5' primer and a J-beta primer mix, a second PCR was run for roughly 6 to 11 cycles. TCRdb processed the 5' RACE reads anew with MiXCR; each CDR3 protein has one entry. Of 760,000 or so distinct CDR3 sequences in the sample, around a quarter were seen once. The same sample was also used in a study of T cells of mothers and their children.

The sequencing sample was made of blood. These receptors all come from a boy aged 5-17 years in good health.

This clonotype came up a few times. V is TRBV6-2 or TRBV6-3 and J is TRBJ2-5; 7 positions agree with TRBD1. With the DNA end fitting TRBJ2-7 better, the J assignment may be wrong. The length of the CDR3 is 15 residues. Germline V gene sequence: CDR1 MNHEY, CDR2 SVGEGT. CDR3 bases: TGTGCCAGCAGTTCCTCCGGGACAGTTTCCTACGAGCAGTACTTC. This translates into CASSSSGTVSYEQYF.

The V call is TRBV10-3, the J call TRBJ2-5, with D uncertain. Germline V gene sequence: CDR1 ENHRY, CDR2 SYGVKD. The CDR3 loop spans 15 amino acids. The V end lost 5 bases, the J end lost 3 bases, and 16 bases lay between the germline ends. In DNA form, the CDR3 reads TGTGCCATCAGTTCTCGATTGAACTCCGAAGAGACCCAGTACTTC. Amino acids: CAISSRLNSEETQYF.

The chain has TRBV6-2 or TRBV6-3 and TRBJ2-2, with 9 nucleotides matching TRBD1. This CDR3 is built from 18 residues. Germline loops: CDR1 MNHEY, CDR2 SVGEGT. The ends lost 4 bases at V and 6 bases at J; junction bases unmatched: 15. The CDR3 is CASSSPPGTGNSPGELFF. For the CDR3, the DNA is TGTGCCAGCAGTTCCCCCCCCGGGACAGGGAATAGCCCCGGGGAGCTGTTTTTT.